The 24 T cell receptor beta chains below come from one sample, sequenced in a study of OX40 agonist ivuxolimab in advanced cancers. Sequencing was performed with immunoSEQ multiplex PCR; in TCRdb, only in-frame clones are kept and a portion is missing. The sample lists about 62,000 clones, about 88% occurring once. Sample: CD4+ or CD8+ T cells sorted from blood, taken in a trial of the OX40 agonist ivuxolimab. Receptors were obtained from an adult with an advanced solid tumor such as melanoma, head and neck, liver or kidney cancer.

The chain has TRBV5-6 and TRBJ2-3, with D perhaps matching TRBD2 (7 bases). This CDR3 region has 17 residues. Trimming pared 4 bases from V and 0 bases from J, leaving 18 bases between. CDR1 is SGHDT, CDR2 YYEEEE, per germline. The CDR3 sequence is CASSPRWGGRSTDTQYF. The CDR3 DNA follows: TGTGCCAGCAGCCCTCGGTGGGGGGGCCGGAGCACAGATACGCAGTATTTT.

The rearrangement links TRBV27 to TRBJ2-3; 7 nucleotides agree with TRBD1. Trimming cost V 6 bases and J 4 bases; bases outside gene matches: 7. The CDR3 sequence is 14 residues long. Looked up from germline, CDR1 is MNHEY and CDR2 is SMNVEV (reference sequence). The CDR3, as DNA: TGTGCCAGCAGGCCGACAGGGCAGCCAGATACGCAGTATTTT. This sequence encodes CASRPTGQPDTQYF.

The chain links TRBV6-1 to TRBJ1-1; unclear D gene. Trimming removed 2 bases from V and 0 bases from J, with 13 bases in between. The CDR3 spans 16 residues. Per the germline V gene, CDR1 is MNHNS and CDR2 is SASEGT. The CDR3 is CASSEMARAMNTEAFF. The CDR3 DNA is TGTGCCAGCAGTGAAATGGCACGGGCCATGAACACTGAAGCTTTCTTT.

This chain connects TRBV10-3 to TRBJ2-3; 11 bases line up with TRBD2. The germline V gene encodes CDR1 ENHRY and CDR2 SYGVKD. This CDR3 comprises 15 residues. Unmatched junction bases numbered 4, after V lost 6 bases and J lost 2 bases. CDR3 sequence (DNA): TGTGCCATCAGAAAGGGACTAGCGGCCACAGATACGCAGTATTTT. Translation gives CAIRKGLAATDTQYF.

The J gene is TRBJ1-5, the V gene TRBV2, with 11 bases fitting TRBD1. The junction had 6 bases not matched to a gene; V was cut back by 4 bases and J by 7 bases. Germline V CDR1 and CDR2: SNHLY, FYNNEI. The CDR3 length is 15 residues. As DNA, the CDR3 is TGTGCCAGCAGTGCCGGGACAGGGGGTGGGCAGCCCCAGCATTTT. As protein: CASSAGTGGGQPQHF. The full variable domain, completed using reference TRBV2 and TRBJ1-5, is EPEVTQTPSHQVTQMGQEVILRCVPISNHLYFYWYRQILGQKVEFLVSFYNNEISEKSEIFDDQFSVERPDGSNFTLKIRSTKLEDSAMYFCASSAGTGGGQPQHFGDGTRLSIL.

This chain connects TRBV6-5 to TRBJ2-7; 7 bases align to TRBD1. V gave up 8 bases and J gave up 2 bases; unmatched junction bases: 0. Germline CDR1 reads MNHEY; CDR2 reads SVGAGI. The CDR3 spans 11 residues. The CDR3 loop is CASGQAYEQYF. Here the CDR3 DNA reads TGTGCCAGCGGACAGGCCTACGAGCAGTACTTC.

The chain uses TRBV11-3 and TRBJ2-1, with 10 bases identical to TRBD2. The CDR3 has 14 amino acids. V lost 5 bases to trimming and J lost 4 bases; unmatched junction nucleotides: 2. Germline-derived CDR1 and CDR2 are SGHNT and YENEEA. The chain's CDR3 is CASSTLAGYNEQFF. CDR3 DNA sequence: TGTGCCAGCAGCACACTAGCGGGGTACAATGAGCAGTTCTTC.

The chain joins TRBV11-3 to TRBJ2-4, with 7 bases that match TRBD1. This CDR3 contains 16 residues. V dropped 4 bases and J dropped 3; count of bases not matched to a gene: 9. The germline V gene encodes CDR1 SGHNT and CDR2 YENEEA. CDR3: CASSSNLRDSKNIQYF. The CDR3, as DNA: TGTGCCAGCAGCTCTAACCTCCGGGACAGCAAAAACATTCAGTACTTC.

The rearrangement joins TRBV15 to TRBJ2-1, with unresolved D. Trimming took off 5 bases at V and 0 bases at J, with 8 bases between the two ends. CDR3 size: 14 residues. The germline gives CDR1 LNHNV, CDR2 YYDKDF (reference sequence). CDR3: CATSVRGSYNEQFF. The CDR3 coding sequence is TGTGCCACCAGCGTCCGTGGCTCCTACAATGAGCAGTTCTTC.

This sequence joins TRBV6-5 and TRBJ2-5, with 8 bases aligning to TRBD2. The germline CDR1 and CDR2 sequences are MNHEY and SVGAGI. With V trimmed by 6 bases and J by 1 base, 4 bases remained unmatched. The CDR3 runs 14 residues. In DNA form, the CDR3 reads TGTGCCAGCAGGTTCGGGAGGGCCCAAGAGACCCAGTACTTC. Its translation: CASRFGRAQETQYF.

The chain employs TRBV4-1 and TRBJ1-5; 10 bases fit TRBD1. Germline values: CDR1 MGHRA, CDR2 YSYEKL. After removal of 1 base from V and 2 bases from J, the junction contained 2 bases not matched to a gene. This CDR3 has 16 residues. The CDR3 spells CASSQGQGAGNQPQHF. CDR3 bases: TGCGCCAGCAGCCAAGGACAGGGGGCCGGCAATCAGCCCCAGCATTTT.

This clone was detected once. The chain recombines TRBV27 with TRBJ2-3; D ambiguous. Trimming left V 3 bases short and J 4 bases short, with 17 bases between. Germline-derived CDR1 and CDR2 are MNHEY and SMNVEV (reference sequence). The CDR3 has 16 residues. As DNA, the CDR3 is TGTGCCAGCAGTTTGATATCGGGTCGCCTCGCAGATACGCAGTATTTT. Translated: CASSLISGRLADTQYF.

The rearrangement links TRBV6-6 to TRBJ2-7; D is possibly TRBD2 (5 bases). The CDR3 contains 13 residues. V was trimmed by 0 bases and J by 11 bases, leaving 14 bases between them. Germline V gives CDR1 MNHNY, CDR2 SVGAGI (reference sequence). CDR3 amino acids: CASSYSSGREEYF. CDR3 nucleotides: TGTGCCAGCAGTTACTCGAGTGGCCGGGAAGAGTACTTC.

The rearrangement uses TRBV27 and TRBJ2-1; 10 bases map to TRBD1. The ends lost 5 bases at V and 8 bases at J; junction bases unmatched: 6. The germline V gene has CDR1 MNHEY and CDR2 SMNVEV (reference sequence). The CDR3 spans 14 residues. CDR3 sequence reads: CASSGRDRGHEQFF. CDR3 DNA: TGTGCCAGCAGTGGGAGGGACAGGGGACATGAGCAGTTCTTC.

This clone occurred once. The chain employs TRBV6-4 and TRBJ1-1; 7 bases are a match to TRBD1. Germline CDR1 and CDR2: MRHNA and SNTAGT. The CDR3 contains 14 residues. V trimming: 5 bases; J trimming: 3 bases; junction bases outside the gene matches: 6. CDR3 loop: CASSKRQGDTEAFF. CDR3 nucleotide sequence: TGTGCCAGCAGTAAAAGACAGGGTGACACTGAAGCTTTCTTT.

As regards this clone: An end of the junction differs from the germline gene, which may be a read error. The CDR3 spells CASSKDMTLNYVYTF. The CDR3 DNA follows: TGTGCCAGTTCCAAGGACATGACTCTTAACTATGTCTACACCTTC. This sequence joins TRBV6-6 and TRBJ1-2; D perhaps matches TRBD1 (5 bases). The CDR3 is made up of 15 amino acids. Germline V gene data show CDR1 as MNHNY and CDR2 as SVGAGI (reference sequence).

This rearrangement joins TRBV6-1 to TRBJ1-5; no definite D call. Trimming cost V 6 bases and J 4 bases, with 13 bases left between them. This CDR3 contains 14 residues. Per the germline V gene, CDR1 is MNHNS and CDR2 is SASEGT. DNA for the CDR3: TGTGCCAGCAGGTGGTCCGGAGGGAATCAGCCCCAGCATTTT. This translates into CASRWSGGNQPQHF.

The gene calls are TRBV6-6 and TRBJ1-4; D might be TRBD1 (6 bases). CDR3 length equals 15 residues. V was clipped by 7 bases and J by 8 bases, with 20 bases between them. Per germline, CDR1 MNHNY and CDR2 SVGAGI (reference sequence). DNA of the CDR3: TGTGCCAGCACGAGACAGGACGGGGGTTTGGAAAAACTGTTTTTT. Protein product: CASTRQDGGLEKLFF.

The chain is built from TRBV7-8 and TRBJ1-2; D is uncertain. The CDR3 sequence is 13 residues long. V dropped 2 bases and J dropped 7 bases, with 11 bases sitting between them. The germline V gene encodes CDR1 SGHVS and CDR2 FQNEAQ. CDR3 region: CASSLSGRSGYTF. The CDR3 DNA sequence: TGTGCCAGCAGCTTATCTGGCAGGTCTGGCTACACCTTC.

This clone was counted between two and nine times. This chain joins TRBV6-1 and TRBJ2-5; 7 positions match TRBD2. The J segment lost 5 bases and the V segment lost 4 bases, leaving 13 bases of the junction unmatched. Germline V gene data show CDR1 as MNHNS and CDR2 as SASEGT. The CDR3 runs 16 residues. CDR3 in amino acids: CASSGKGGRVGETQYF. DNA of the CDR3: TGTGCCAGCAGTGGGAAGGGAGGGAGGGTTGGGGAGACCCAGTACTTC.

The J gene is TRBJ2-7, the V gene TRBV19; D tentatively fits TRBD1 or TRBD2 (5 bases each). The CDR3 is made up of 13 amino acids. CDR1 and CDR2 from the germline V gene are LNHDA and SQIVND (reference sequence). V was clipped by 6 bases and J by 5 bases, with 14 bases between them. Written as DNA, the CDR3 is TGTGCCAGTAGGGGCGGTCGGGGCCACGAGCAGTACTTC. Its protein product is CASRGGRGHEQYF.

This clone was seen once. The CDR3: CASSRDGQGAFSGANVLTF. In DNA, the CDR3 is TGTGCCAGCAGCCGCGACGGACAGGGGGCCTTCTCTGGGGCCAACGTCCTGACTTTC. The rearrangement links TRBV14 to TRBJ2-6, with 11 positions matching TRBD1. This CDR3 is 19 amino acids long. Germline-derived CDR1 and CDR2 are SGHDN and FVKESK. V trimming: 4 bases; J trimming: 0 bases; junction bases outside the gene matches: 8.

This chain uses TRBV4-1 with TRBJ2-3; 11 bases match TRBD2. V dropped 0 bases and J dropped 2; count of bases not matched to a gene: 10. The CDR3 is made up of 19 amino acids. CDR1 is MGHRA, CDR2 YSYEKL, per germline. CDR3 amino acids: CASSQDRRRLAGPTDTQYF. CDR3 coding DNA: TGCGCCAGCAGCCAAGACCGCAGGCGACTAGCGGGACCCACAGATACGCAGTATTTT.

Only one count was recorded for this clone. The CDR3 nucleotides read TGTGCCAGCAGCTTAGGGGGGACACCAGGTTCGTTTACCTGGGAGACCCAGTACTTC. It specifies CASSLGGTPGSFTWETQYF. This sequence joins TRBV11-2 and TRBJ2-5; the D gene is possibly TRBD1 (6 bases). V was clipped by 1 base and J by 5 bases, with 26 bases between them. Germline CDR1 is SGHAT and CDR2 is FQNNGV. The CDR3 sequence is 19 residues long.